This T cell receptor (beta chain) is drawn from a study of CD8+ T cells in alopecia areata. The overall study: Patients in the treated group were given tofacitinib by mouth, 5 to 10 mg twice a day. Study-wide results and limits: Normal skin's resident alphabeta T cells are sequenced alongside lesional scalp T cells.

The CDR3 has 13 residues. Trimming took 6 bases from V and 2 from J, leaving 11 bases between them. From germline, CDR1 is MDHEN and CDR2 SYDVKM. RNA was isolated and reverse transcribed to cDNA, the sequencing template. The repertoire was sequenced with immunoSEQ multiplex PCR; TCRdb's copy has only in-frame clones and lacks some. The sample yields roughly 180,000 clones, around 63% seen once. Peripheral blood and lesional scalp punch biopsies were taken from alopecia areata patients. As for this clone: The antigen remains undetermined.

The origin of this receptor is a human donor with alopecia areata. J is TRBJ2-7 and V is TRBV28, with D tentatively TRBD1 (5 bases). This specimen was CD4+ T cells sorted from blood, taken at week 0. This chain's CDR3 is CASRYDRTYEQYF. CDR3 coding DNA: TGTGCCAGCAGATACGACAGAACCTACGAGCAGTACTTC. The variable domain in full, completed from reference TRBV28 and TRBJ2-7, reads DVKVTQSSRYLVKRTGEKVFLECVQDMDHENMFWYRQDPGLGLRLIYFSYDVKMKEKGDIPEGYSVSREKKERFSLILESASTNQTSMYLCASRYDRTYEQYFGPGTRLTVT.